The 26 T cell receptor beta chains in this list originate from one sample, sequenced in a study of T cells expressing NK-cell markers. After re-calling the 5' RACE reads, TCRdb lists one entry per CDR3 protein, DNA absent. The sample holds 150,000 to 160,000 distinct CDR3 sequences. Sample: blood T cells: a sorted CD56 or NKG2C T cell subset, CD4+ or CD8+ T cells, or bulk PBMC T cells (not recorded which). The source is a woman aged 45 to 65 in good health.

This chain connects TRBV27 to TRBJ1-5; TCRdb lists TRBD1, though no DNA is available to test this call. CDR1 is MNHEY and CDR2 is SMNVEV in the germline V gene (reference sequence). This CDR3 spans 14 amino acids. CDR3 amino acids: CASSIWGQYQPQHF.

The chain joins TRBV12-3 or TRBV12-4 to TRBJ2-2; TCRdb outputs TRBD2, but without DNA this stays unchecked. The CDR3 has 16 residues. The CDR3 region is CASELLAGANTGELFF.

This chain uses TRBV12-3 or TRBV12-4 with TRBJ2-7; the D gene TCRdb calls, TRBD2, cannot be checked with no DNA. The CDR3 length is 15 residues. CDR3 region: CASSFYSLADYEQYF.

The genes are TRBV2 and TRBJ2-5; the D call from TCRdb, TRBD2, cannot be confirmed without DNA. Germline loops: CDR1 SNHLY, CDR2 FYNNEI. The CDR3 contains 14 residues. This chain's CDR3 is CASMETSARLDQYF.

CDR3 loop: CATSREGNSPLHF. The chain combines TRBV15 with TRBJ1-6. The V gene's germline CDR1 is LNHNV and CDR2 YYDKDF (reference sequence). The CDR3 spans 13 residues.

The chain uses TRBV12-3 or TRBV12-4 and TRBJ2-1; TCRdb proposes TRBD1, but this gene call is untestable without DNA. This CDR3 comprises 18 residues. This chain's CDR3 is CASSFRVTAGSSYNEQFF.

V usage is TRBV12-3 or TRBV12-4 and J usage is TRBJ2-1; TCRdb reports TRBD1, a call that lacks DNA to check it against. This CDR3 spans 15 amino acids. The CDR3 reads CASSPLLNSYNEQFF.

V is TRBV24-1 and J is TRBJ2-3; TCRdb proposes TRBD1, but this gene call is untestable without DNA. The CDR3 covers 16 residues. CDR1 KGHDR and CDR2 SFDVKD come from the germline V gene. CDR3 protein: CATSDPRGHPGDTQYF.

The chain carries TRBV24-1 and TRBJ2-3; as DNA is missing, the TRBD2 call by TCRdb cannot be tested. The CDR3 extends over 18 amino acids. Germline CDR1 KGHDR, CDR2 SFDVKD. This CDR3 is CATSERDGGLAGEDTQYF.

J is TRBJ1-1 and V is TRBV13; TCRdb calls TRBD1, which cannot be checked without DNA. The V gene's germline CDR1 is PRHDT and CDR2 FYEKMQ (reference sequence). The CDR3 is 14 amino acids. The CDR3 region is CASSFGTGPTEAFF. Combining the CDR3 with reference TRBV13 and TRBJ1-1 gives the whole variable domain AAGVIQSPRHLIKEKRETATLKCYPIPRHDTVYWYQQGPGQDPQFLISFYEKMQSDKGSIPDRFSAQQFSDYHSELNMSSLELGDSALYFCASSFGTGPTEAFFGQGTRLTVV.

The gene calls are TRBV29-1 and TRBJ2-3; TCRdb gives TRBD2 as the D gene, but with no DNA this cannot be confirmed. Germline V CDR1 and CDR2: SQVTM, ANQGSEA. The CDR3 covers 17 residues. The CDR3 region is CSVGAGTSGTSTDTQYF.

The CDR3 loop reads CSAKTPGMNTEAFF. This chain uses TRBV20-1 with TRBJ1-1; the D gene TCRdb calls, TRBD1, cannot be checked with no DNA. Germline assignment: CDR1 DFQATT and CDR2 SNEGSKA (reference sequence). This CDR3 spans 14 amino acids.

The chain links TRBV7-9 to TRBJ2-1; the TCRdb D gene call, TRBD2, has no DNA to confirm it. Per germline, CDR1 SEHNR and CDR2 FQNEAQ (reference sequence). This CDR3 has 17 amino acids. The CDR3 sequence is CASSYRTSGNTYNEQFF.

The chain has TRBV6-5 and TRBJ1-1; TCRdb selects TRBD1, and the lack of DNA leaves this call unchecked. This CDR3 has 14 amino acids. CDR1 MNHEY and CDR2 SVGAGI come from the germline V gene. The CDR3 loop is CASSYSNLGAEAFF.

This chain joins TRBV7-9 and TRBJ2-1. The CDR3 is made up of 15 amino acids. From germline, CDR1 is SEHNR and CDR2 FQNEAQ (reference sequence). Here the CDR3 reads CASILVGSSYNEQFF.

This chain uses TRBV5-1 with TRBJ2-7; TCRdb calls TRBD1, which cannot be checked without DNA. CDR1 is SGHRS, CDR2 YFSETQ, per germline. The CDR3 extends over 15 amino acids. Here the CDR3 reads CASSRTDETYYEQYF.

The chain couples TRBV5-4 to TRBJ2-1. Germline lookup yields CDR1 SGHNT and CDR2 YYREEE (reference sequence). The CDR3 spans 14 residues. CDR3: CATLDLGSYNEQFF.

The chain links TRBV27 to TRBJ2-2. Germline lookup yields CDR1 MNHEY and CDR2 SMNVEV (reference sequence). CDR3 length: 17 residues. Here the CDR3 reads CASSLFEGLANTGELFF.

The rearrangement uses TRBV10-1 and TRBJ2-7. Germline assignment: CDR1 WNHNN and CDR2 SYGVQD (reference sequence). This CDR3 contains 15 residues. The CDR3 reads CASSETRGSPNEQYF.

J is TRBJ1-2 and V is TRBV6-5; lacking DNA, the TRBD1 call made by TCRdb goes unchecked. CDR3 length: 12 amino acids. Germline V lookup: CDR1 MNHEY, CDR2 SVGAGI. This CDR3 is CASSSGQYGYTF.

The J gene is TRBJ1-1, the V gene TRBV19; the D call of TRBD1 rests on TCRdb alone, since no DNA is present to check it. Germline V gives CDR1 LNHDA, CDR2 SQIVND (reference sequence). The CDR3 consists of 15 residues. Here the CDR3 reads CASSIPWTGGTEAFF.

This chain joins TRBV18 and TRBJ2-1. The CDR3 runs 13 residues. The germline gives CDR1 KGHSH, CDR2 LQKENI. This CDR3 reads CASSPFGDNEQFF.

The chain carries TRBV6-6 and TRBJ2-1. Germline CDR1 is MNHNY and CDR2 is SVGAGI (reference sequence). The CDR3 is made up of 13 amino acids. The CDR3 spells CASSYSSGNEQFF.

The chain couples TRBV7-9 to TRBJ2-6; TCRdb's D call, TRBD2, is unchecked because there is no DNA. Per germline, CDR1 SEHNR and CDR2 FQNEAQ (reference sequence). The CDR3 runs to 20 residues. CDR3 sequence: CASSLTGGGRDISGANVLTF.

The chain carries TRBV11-2 and TRBJ2-7. The CDR3 runs 15 residues. Germline-derived CDR1 and CDR2 are SGHAT and FQNNGV. The CDR3 is CASSLGQGTPYEQYF. Looking up the rest from reference TRBV11-2 and TRBJ2-7 gives the full variable domain: EAGVAQSPRYKIIEKRQSVAFWCNPISGHATLYWYQQILGQGPKLLIQFQNNGVVDDSQLPKDRFSAERLKGVDSTLKIQPAKLEDSAVYLCASSLGQGTPYEQYFGPGTRLTVT.

The chain couples TRBV12-3 or TRBV12-4 to TRBJ1-5. This CDR3 comprises 14 residues. The CDR3 sequence is CASSLGEVSQPQHF.